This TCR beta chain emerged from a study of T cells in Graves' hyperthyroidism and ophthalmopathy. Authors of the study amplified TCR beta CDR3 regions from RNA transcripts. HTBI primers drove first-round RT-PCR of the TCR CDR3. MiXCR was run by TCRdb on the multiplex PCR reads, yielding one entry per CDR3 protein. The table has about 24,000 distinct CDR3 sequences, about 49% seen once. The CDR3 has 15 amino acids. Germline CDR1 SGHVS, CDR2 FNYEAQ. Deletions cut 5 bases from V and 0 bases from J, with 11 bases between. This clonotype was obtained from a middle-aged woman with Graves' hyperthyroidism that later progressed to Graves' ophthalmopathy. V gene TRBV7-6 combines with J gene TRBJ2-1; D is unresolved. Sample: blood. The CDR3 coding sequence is TGTGCCAGCAGCCTTCTATCAAGCTCCTACAATGAGCAGTTCTTC. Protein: CASSLLSSSYNEQFF. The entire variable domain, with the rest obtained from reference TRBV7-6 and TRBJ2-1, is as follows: GAGVSQSPRYKVTKRGQDVALRCDPISGHVSLYWYRQALGQGPEFLTYFNYEAQQDKSGLPNDRFSAERPEGSISTLTIQRTEQRDSAMYRCASSLLSSSYNEQFFGPGTRLTVL.